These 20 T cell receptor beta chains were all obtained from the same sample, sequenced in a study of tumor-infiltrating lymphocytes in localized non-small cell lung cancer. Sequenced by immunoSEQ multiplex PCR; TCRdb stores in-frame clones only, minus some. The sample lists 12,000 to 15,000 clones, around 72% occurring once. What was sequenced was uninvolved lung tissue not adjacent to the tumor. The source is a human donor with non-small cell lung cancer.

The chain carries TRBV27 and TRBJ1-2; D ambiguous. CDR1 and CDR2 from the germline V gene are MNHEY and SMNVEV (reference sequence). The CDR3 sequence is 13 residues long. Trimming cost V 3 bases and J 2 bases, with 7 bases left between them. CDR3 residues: CASSFNSNYGYTF. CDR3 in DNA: TGTGCCAGCAGTTTTAACAGCAACTATGGCTACACCTTC.

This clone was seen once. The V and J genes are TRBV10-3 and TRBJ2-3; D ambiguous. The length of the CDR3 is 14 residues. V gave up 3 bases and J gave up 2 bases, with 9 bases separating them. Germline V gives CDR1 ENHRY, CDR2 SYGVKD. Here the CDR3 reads CAISDYPDTDTQYF. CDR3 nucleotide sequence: TGTGCCATCAGTGACTACCCGGACACAGATACGCAGTATTTT.

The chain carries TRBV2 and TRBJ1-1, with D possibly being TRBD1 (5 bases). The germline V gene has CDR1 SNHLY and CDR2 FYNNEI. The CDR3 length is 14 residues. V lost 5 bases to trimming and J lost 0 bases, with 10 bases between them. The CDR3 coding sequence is TGTGCCAGCAGTACTGGGGGGATGAACACTGAAGCTTTCTTT. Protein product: CASSTGGMNTEAFF.

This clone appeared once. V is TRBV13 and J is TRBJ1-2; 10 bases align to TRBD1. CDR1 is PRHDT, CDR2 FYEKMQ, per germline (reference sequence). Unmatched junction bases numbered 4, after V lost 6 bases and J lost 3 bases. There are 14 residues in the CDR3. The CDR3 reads CASSADRGYYGYTF. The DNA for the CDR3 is TGTGCCAGCAGTGCGGACAGGGGGTACTATGGCTACACCTTC.

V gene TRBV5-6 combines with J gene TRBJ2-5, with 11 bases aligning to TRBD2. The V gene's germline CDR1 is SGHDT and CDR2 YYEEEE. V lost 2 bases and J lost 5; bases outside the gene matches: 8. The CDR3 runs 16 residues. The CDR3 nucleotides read TGTGCCAGCAGCTTAATAGCGGGGGGGACTGGGGAGACCCAGTACTTC. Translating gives CASSLIAGGTGETQYF.

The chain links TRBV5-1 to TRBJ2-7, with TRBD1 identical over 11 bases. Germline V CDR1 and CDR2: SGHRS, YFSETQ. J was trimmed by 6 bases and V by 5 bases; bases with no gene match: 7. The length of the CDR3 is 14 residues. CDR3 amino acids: CASSPGDRGFEQYV. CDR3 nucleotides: TGCGCCAGCAGTCCGGGGGACAGGGGGTTCGAGCAGTACGTC.

CDR3 sequence (DNA): TGTGCCAGCAGTATGGTTCAGACCCACTACGAGCAGTACGTC. Encoded protein: CASSMVQTHYEQYV. The chain is built from TRBV6-1 and TRBJ2-7; D call uncertain. This CDR3 contains 14 residues. Germline values: CDR1 MNHNS, CDR2 SASEGT. The V and J ends lost 5 bases and 3 bases respectively, with 14 bases between them.

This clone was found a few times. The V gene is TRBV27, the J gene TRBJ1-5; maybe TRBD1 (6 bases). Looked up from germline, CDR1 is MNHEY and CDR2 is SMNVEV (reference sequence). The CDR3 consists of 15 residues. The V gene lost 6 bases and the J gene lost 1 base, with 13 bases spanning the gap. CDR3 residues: CASRATGWSNQPQHF. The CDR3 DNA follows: TGTGCCAGCAGAGCAACAGGGTGGAGCAATCAGCCCCAGCATTTT.

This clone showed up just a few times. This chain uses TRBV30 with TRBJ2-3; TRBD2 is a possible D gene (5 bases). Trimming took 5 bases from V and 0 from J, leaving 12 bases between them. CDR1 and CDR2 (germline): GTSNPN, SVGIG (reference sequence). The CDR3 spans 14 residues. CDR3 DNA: TGTGCCTGGGGAACGGGATCTAGCACAGATACGCAGTATTTT. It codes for CAWGTGSSTDTQYF.

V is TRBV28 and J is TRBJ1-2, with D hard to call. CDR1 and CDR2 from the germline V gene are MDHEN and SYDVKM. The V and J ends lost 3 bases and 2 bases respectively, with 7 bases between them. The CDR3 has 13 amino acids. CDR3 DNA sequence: TGTGCCAGCAGTTTTGGAGGGAACTATGGCTACACCTTC. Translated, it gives CASSFGGNYGYTF.

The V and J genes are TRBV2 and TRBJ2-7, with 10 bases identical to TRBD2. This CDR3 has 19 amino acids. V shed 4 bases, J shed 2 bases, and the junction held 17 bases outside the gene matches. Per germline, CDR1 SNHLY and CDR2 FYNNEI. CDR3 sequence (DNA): TGTGCCAGCAGTGGAGACAGGAAATTTCTAGCGGGAGCGGCCTACGAGCAGTACTTC. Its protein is CASSGDRKFLAGAAYEQYF.

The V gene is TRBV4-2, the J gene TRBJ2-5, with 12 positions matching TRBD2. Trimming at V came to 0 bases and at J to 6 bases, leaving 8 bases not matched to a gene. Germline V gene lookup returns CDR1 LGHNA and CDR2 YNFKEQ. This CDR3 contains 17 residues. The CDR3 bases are TGTGCCAGCAGCCAAGACTCTAGCGGGAGGGCCGGGCAGACCCAGTACTTC. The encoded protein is CASSQDSSGRAGQTQYF.

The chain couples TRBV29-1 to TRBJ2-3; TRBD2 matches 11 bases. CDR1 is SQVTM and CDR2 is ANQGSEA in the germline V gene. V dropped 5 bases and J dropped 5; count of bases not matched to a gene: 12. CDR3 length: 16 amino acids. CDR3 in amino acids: CSVTQALAGERDTQYF. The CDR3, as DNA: TGCAGCGTTACCCAGGCACTAGCGGGAGAGAGAGATACGCAGTATTTT.

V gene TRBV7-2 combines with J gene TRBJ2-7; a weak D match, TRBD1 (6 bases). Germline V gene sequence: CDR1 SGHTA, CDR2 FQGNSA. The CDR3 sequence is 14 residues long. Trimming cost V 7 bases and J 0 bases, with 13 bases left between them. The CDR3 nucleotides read TGTGCCAGCACTAAAGACAGGTACTCCTACGAGCAGTACTTC. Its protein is CASTKDRYSYEQYF.

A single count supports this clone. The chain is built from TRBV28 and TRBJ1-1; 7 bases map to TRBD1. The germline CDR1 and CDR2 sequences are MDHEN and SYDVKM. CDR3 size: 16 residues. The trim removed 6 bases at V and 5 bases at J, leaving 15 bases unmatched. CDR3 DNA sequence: TGTGCCAGCAGCTGGGGCAGGGGGGTGAGGTTAACTGAAGCTTTCTTT. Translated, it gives CASSWGRGVRLTEAFF.

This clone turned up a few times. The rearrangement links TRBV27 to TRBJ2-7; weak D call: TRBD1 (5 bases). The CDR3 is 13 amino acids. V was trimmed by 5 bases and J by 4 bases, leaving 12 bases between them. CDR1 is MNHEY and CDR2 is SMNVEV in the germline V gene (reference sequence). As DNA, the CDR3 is TGTGCCAGCAGTCGATCTGGACAATACGAGCAGTACGTC. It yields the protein CASSRSGQYEQYV.

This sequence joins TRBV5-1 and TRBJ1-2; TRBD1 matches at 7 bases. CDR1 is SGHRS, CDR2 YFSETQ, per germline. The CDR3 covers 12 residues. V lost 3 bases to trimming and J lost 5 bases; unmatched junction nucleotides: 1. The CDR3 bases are TGCGCCAGCAGCTGGGGACAGTATGGCTACACCTTC. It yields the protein CASSWGQYGYTF.

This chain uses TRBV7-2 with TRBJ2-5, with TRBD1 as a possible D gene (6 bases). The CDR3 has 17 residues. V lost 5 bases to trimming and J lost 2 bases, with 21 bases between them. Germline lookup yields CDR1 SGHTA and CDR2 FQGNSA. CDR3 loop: CASSPGPRQVGQETQYF. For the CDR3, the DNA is TGTGCCAGCAGCCCCGGGCCAAGACAGGTGGGGCAAGAGACCCAGTACTTC.

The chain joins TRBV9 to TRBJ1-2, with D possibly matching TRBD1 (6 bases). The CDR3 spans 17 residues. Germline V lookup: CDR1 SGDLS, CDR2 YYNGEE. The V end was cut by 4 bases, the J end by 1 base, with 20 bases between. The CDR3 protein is CASSPRGARGGNYGYTF. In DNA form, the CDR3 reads TGTGCCAGCAGCCCCCGAGGGGCCAGGGGAGGTAACTATGGCTACACCTTC.

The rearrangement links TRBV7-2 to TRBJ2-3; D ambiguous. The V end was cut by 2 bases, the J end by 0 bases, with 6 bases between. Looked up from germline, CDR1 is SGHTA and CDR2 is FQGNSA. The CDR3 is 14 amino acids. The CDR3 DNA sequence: TGTGCCAGCAGCTTAAGAGCCAGCACAGATACGCAGTATTTT. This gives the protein CASSLRASTDTQYF.